This T cell receptor beta chain was sequenced in a study of cytomegalovirus exposure and HLA in healthy donors. Germline CDR1 reads MNHNY; CDR2 reads SVGAGI (reference sequence). Trimming pared 4 bases from V and 3 bases from J, leaving 9 bases between. CDR3 length: 13 residues. General observations from the study: CMV serostatus alone was available as immune exposure information. Later analysis associated a missense DCLRE1C variant with TCR beta V- and J-gene trimming. The classifier was said to identify cytomegalovirus status with high specificity and sensitivity. Several of the most significant clusters appeared, in a later analysis, to be linked to common viral pathogens.

On this clone: Its specificity is not known.

Both 60 Vbeta primers and 13 Jbeta primers went into the PCR. Here immunoSEQ multiplex PCR was the method, and the copy in TCRdb shows in-frame clones only, minus some. This sample has 160,000 or so clones, with 84% found just once. Sequences were obtained from PBMCs. This sequence joins TRBV6-6 and TRBJ2-5; possibly TRBD1 for D (6 bases). The TCR was taken from a man aged 25-40 years in good health and CMV-seronegative. This chain's CDR3 is CASSSQGKETQYF. CDR3 bases: TGTGCCAGCAGTTCCCAGGGGAAAGAGACCCAGTACTTC.